Below, 8 T cell receptor beta chains from the same sample are listed, as sequenced in a study of cytomegalovirus exposure and HLA in healthy donors. The study ran its PCR with 60 Vbeta and 13 Jbeta primers. Generated by immunoSEQ multiplex PCR, the TCRdb table keeps only in-frame clones and is missing some. The sample totals about 75,000 clones; its top ten clones hold 3.8%. The source material was PBMCs. These receptor sequences come from a man aged 18-30 years in good health and CMV-seropositive.

CDR3 residues: CAVKRANTGELFF. CDR3 in DNA: TGTGCCGTCAAGCGGGCGAACACCGGGGAGCTGTTTTTT. This chain uses TRBV10-3 with TRBJ2-2, with D possibly being TRBD2 (6 bases). This CDR3 region has 13 residues. V lost 11 bases and J 0 bases, leaving 10 bases between the germline ends. CDR1 and CDR2 from the germline V gene are ENHRY and SYGVKD.

The gene calls are TRBV19 and TRBJ2-3; maybe TRBD1 (5 bases). V was cut by 3 bases and J by 0 bases, with 7 bases left in between. CDR3 length: 14 amino acids. Germline V gene lookup returns CDR1 LNHDA and CDR2 SQIVND (reference sequence). DNA for the CDR3: TGTGCCAGTAGTATGGGGCCAAGCACAGATACGCAGTATTTT. Translating gives CASSMGPSTDTQYF.

The V call is TRBV9, the J call TRBJ2-1; D gene ambiguous. Per the germline V gene, CDR1 is SGDLS and CDR2 is YYNGEE. The CDR3 is 14 residues long. V was clipped by 4 bases and J by 9 bases, with 17 bases between them. The DNA for the CDR3 is TGTGCCAGCAGCCCTGGTATCACCGGCGGTGAGCAGTTCTTC. Translation: CASSPGITGGEQFF. Using reference TRBV9 and TRBJ2-1 for the parts outside the CDR3, the full variable domain is DSGVTQTPKHLITATGQRVTLRCSPRSGDLSVYWYQQSLDQGLQFLIQYYNGEERAKGNILERFSAQQFPDLHSELNLSSLELGDSALYFCASSPGITGGEQFFGPGTRLTVL.

The chain carries TRBV28 and TRBJ2-7, with a tentative D call TRBD1 (5 bases). Germline values: CDR1 MDHEN, CDR2 SYDVKM. V lost 4 bases, J lost 0 bases, and 13 bases lay in between. The CDR3 contains 15 residues. The chain's CDR3 is CASSSTEKFSYEQYF. The CDR3 DNA reads TGTGCCAGCAGTTCGACAGAGAAGTTCTCCTACGAGCAGTACTTC.

V usage is TRBV14 and J usage is TRBJ1-1, with D unresolved. The CDR3 contains 17 residues. V was trimmed by 2 bases and J by 1 base, leaving 17 bases between them. Per the germline V gene, CDR1 is SGHDN and CDR2 is FVKESK. CDR3 loop: CASSQLQIMSANTEAFF. DNA of the CDR3: TGTGCCAGCAGCCAACTACAGATAATGTCTGCGAACACTGAAGCTTTCTTT.

This chain joins TRBV6-4 and TRBJ1-6, with D unresolved. Trimming left V 0 bases short and J 7 bases short, with 4 bases between. The V gene's germline CDR1 is MRHNA and CDR2 SNTAGT. This CDR3 has 13 amino acids. The CDR3 DNA follows: TGTGCCAGCAGTGACTCGAGGAATTCACCCCTCCACTTT. Translated, it gives CASSDSRNSPLHF.

This sequence joins TRBV19 and TRBJ1-2; TRBD1 matches 11 bases. CDR1 LNHDA and CDR2 SQIVND come from the germline V gene (reference sequence). The CDR3 loop spans 20 amino acids. V was pared by 7 bases and J by 2 bases, with 21 bases of the junction left unmatched. The CDR3 DNA sequence: TGTGCCAGTAAAGATAGACTCCCCGGGAGGGACAGGGGGACGAACTATGGCTACACCTTC. Translated: CASKDRLPGRDRGTNYGYTF.

The J gene is TRBJ1-1, the V gene TRBV6-1, with TRBD1 as a possible D gene (5 bases). The V gene's germline CDR1 is MNHNS and CDR2 SASEGT. CDR3 length: 15 amino acids. V lost 1 base and J lost 5, with 14 bases in between. The CDR3 coding sequence is TGTGCCAGCAGTGAAGTTTGGGGGGGAGGAACTGAAGCTTTCTTT. The encoded protein is CASSEVWGGGTEAFF.